Following are 30 T cell receptor beta chains from one sample sequenced in a study of blood T cell repertoires in COVID-19 (dated by TCRdb to the early 2020s). The library was produced with the immunoSEQ multiplex PCR assay. Not all clones reach the TCRdb copy of this immuneACCESS table, which keeps in-frame sequences only. Checked studies attribute under half of the gap to unresolved V genes and leave the rest unexplained. The sample table lists hundreds of thousands of clones, 90% of them with a count of one. Of the sample, 2.6% is held by the ten largest clones. The sequenced sample was PBMCs or T cells enriched from blood (not recorded which). The receptors shown here come from a man aged 55 to 69 who had recovered from COVID-19.

CDR3: CAIGLDSKGNTIYF. The CDR3 nucleotides read TGTGCCATCGGCTTGGACAGCAAAGGAAACACCATATATTTT. The J gene is TRBJ1-3, the V gene TRBV10-3; possible D gene TRBD1, 6 bases. The CDR3 totals 14 residues. V was cut by 8 bases and J by 4 bases, with 15 bases left in between. Germline V gene sequence: CDR1 ENHRY, CDR2 SYGVKD.

This clone was seen a handful of times. The rearrangement uses TRBV7-2 and TRBJ2-7; D call uncertain. Germline CDR1 SGHTA, CDR2 FQGNSA. The CDR3 runs to 15 residues. V shed 2 bases and J shed 0 bases, with 11 bases lying between them. CDR3 DNA sequence: TGTGCCAGCAGCTTAATAATAACAGCCTCCTACGAGCAGTACTTC. This gives the protein CASSLIITASYEQYF. The full variable domain, completed using reference TRBV7-2 and TRBJ2-7, is GAGVSQSPSNKVTEKGKDVELRCDPISGHTALYWYRQSLGQGLEFLIYFQGNSAPDKSGLPSDRFSAERTGGSVSTLTIQRTQQEDSAVYLCASSLIITASYEQYFGPGTRLTVT.

J is TRBJ2-5 and V is TRBV5-4, with a possible D match to TRBD1 (6 bases). The CDR3 covers 15 residues. Germline V lookup: CDR1 SGHNT, CDR2 YYREEE (reference sequence). Trimming cost V 4 bases and J 5 bases, with 18 bases left between them. CDR3 protein: CASSRAVGGMETQYF. CDR3 nucleotide sequence: TGTGCCAGCAGCCGGGCGGTAGGGGGTATGGAGACCCAGTACTTC.

This clone was observed a handful of times. The chain carries TRBV5-1 and TRBJ1-6, with 7 bases matching TRBD1. The trim removed 3 bases at V and 10 bases at J, leaving 4 bases unmatched. The CDR3 spans 13 residues. The V gene's germline CDR1 is SGHRS and CDR2 YFSETQ. CDR3 loop: CASSWGTESPLHF. CDR3 DNA sequence: TGCGCCAGCAGCTGGGGGACAGAATCACCCCTCCACTTT.

This chain links TRBV27 with TRBJ1-1; the match to TRBD1 covers 8 bases. Trimming removed 4 bases from V and 4 bases from J; junction bases left unmatched: 5. This CDR3 is built from 14 residues. Germline V gene lookup returns CDR1 MNHEY and CDR2 SMNVEV (reference sequence). CDR3 loop: CASSSQGVRTEAFF. DNA for the CDR3: TGTGCCAGCAGTTCACAGGGGGTGCGCACTGAAGCTTTCTTT.

This chain joins TRBV11-3 and TRBJ2-1; TRBD1 matches at 8 bases. Germline-derived CDR1 and CDR2 are SGHNT and YENEEA. The CDR3 loop spans 12 amino acids. The trim removed 5 bases at V and 8 bases at J, leaving 2 bases unmatched. The CDR3 sequence is CASSRTGYEQFF. The CDR3 bases are TGTGCCAGCAGCCGGACAGGGTATGAGCAGTTCTTC.

This clone has a handful of counts. The V gene is TRBV7-9, the J gene TRBJ2-1; 8 bases fit TRBD2. With 5 bases clipped from V and 6 bases from J, the junction kept 9 bases outside the gene matches. In germline, CDR1 is SEHNR, CDR2 FQNEAQ (reference sequence). The CDR3 is made up of 15 amino acids. The CDR3 DNA is TGTGCCAGCAGCCCAGGGAGTAGCGGGACCAATGAGCAGTTCTTC. Residues: CASSPGSSGTNEQFF.

The V gene is TRBV7-2, the J gene TRBJ2-5; 10 bases agree with TRBD2. The length of the CDR3 is 16 residues. Per germline, CDR1 SGHTA and CDR2 FQGNSA. J gave up 1 base and V 0 bases, and 2 bases lay outside the gene matches. The CDR3 DNA sequence: TGTGCCAGCAGCTTAGCGGCTAGCGGGGGCCAAGAGACCCAGTACTTC. Residues: CASSLAASGGQETQYF.

This rearrangement joins TRBV7-2 to TRBJ2-1; 8 bases align to TRBD2. The CDR3 is made up of 14 amino acids. Trimming at V came to 5 bases and at J to 0 bases, leaving 0 bases not matched to a gene. The germline V gene encodes CDR1 SGHTA and CDR2 FQGNSA. This CDR3 reads CASSRGGSYNEQFF. CDR3 bases: TGTGCCAGCAGCCGGGGGGGCTCCTACAATGAGCAGTTCTTC.

The chain recombines TRBV7-2 with TRBJ2-7; the match to TRBD2 covers 9 bases. This CDR3 has 14 amino acids. V gave up 3 bases and J gave up 5 bases; unmatched junction bases: 5. The germline V gene has CDR1 SGHTA and CDR2 FQGNSA. The chain's CDR3 is CASSFSGSRHEQYF. CDR3 nucleotides: TGTGCCAGCAGCTTTAGCGGGAGTCGCCACGAGCAGTACTTC.

V is TRBV7-9 and J is TRBJ2-3; the match to TRBD2 covers 7 bases. V was pared by 6 bases and J by 3 bases, with 6 bases of the junction left unmatched. The CDR3 has 14 residues. CDR1 is SEHNR, CDR2 FQNEAQ, per germline (reference sequence). The chain's CDR3 is CASSTGAGTDTQYF. The CDR3, as DNA: TGTGCCAGCAGTACCGGAGCGGGGACAGATACGCAGTATTTT.

This rearrangement joins TRBV5-1 to TRBJ1-1, with unresolved D. The germline V gene has CDR1 SGHRS and CDR2 YFSETQ. This CDR3 region has 14 residues. V was trimmed by 0 bases and J by 5 bases, leaving 11 bases between them. The CDR3 here is CASSLDQTRTEAFF. The CDR3 DNA reads TGCGCCAGCAGCTTGGACCAGACGAGGACTGAAGCTTTCTTT.

V gene TRBV7-9 combines with J gene TRBJ2-1, with 9 positions matching TRBD2. This CDR3 region has 15 residues. The junction had 1 base not matched to a gene; V was cut back by 0 bases and J by 4 bases. Germline V lookup: CDR1 SEHNR, CDR2 FQNEAQ (reference sequence). The CDR3 region has the DNA TGTGCCAGCAGCTTAGCAGCGGGGGGATACAATGAGCAGTTCTTC. Its translation is CASSLAAGGYNEQFF.

The CDR3 DNA follows: TGCAGCGACCAACGGACAGGACGGGTCGAAACTGAAGCTTTCTTT. It is translated as CSDQRTGRVETEAFF. The chain has TRBV29-1 and TRBJ1-1, with TRBD1 identical over 7 bases. This CDR3 contains 15 residues. J gave up 5 bases and V 7 bases, and 16 bases lay outside the gene matches. In germline, CDR1 is SQVTM, CDR2 ANQGSEA.

J is TRBJ1-1 and V is TRBV4-2; D is undetermined. Trimming removed 0 bases from V and 0 bases from J, with 8 bases in between. The CDR3 has 15 residues. Germline-derived CDR1 and CDR2 are LGHNA and YNFKEQ. The CDR3 region has the DNA TGTGCCAGCAGCCAAGATGGACTGATGAACACTGAAGCTTTCTTT. Translated: CASSQDGLMNTEAFF.

This CDR3 is CASSLVQGHQETQYF. The CDR3 DNA is TGTGCCAGCAGCTTAGTCCAGGGGCACCAAGAGACCCAGTACTTC. The V call is TRBV7-9, the J call TRBJ2-5; a weak D match, TRBD1 (6 bases). V was trimmed by 1 base and J by 0 bases, leaving 9 bases between them. The CDR3 has 15 residues. From germline, CDR1 is SEHNR and CDR2 FQNEAQ (reference sequence).

This clone showed up just a few times. The chain joins TRBV30 to TRBJ2-7; weak D call: TRBD1 (6 bases). This CDR3 is built from 14 residues. Germline values: CDR1 GTSNPN, CDR2 SVGIG (reference sequence). V lost 3 bases and J 4 bases, leaving 16 bases between the germline ends. The DNA of the CDR3 is TGTGCCTGGAGGGACACGGGACAACTATACGAGCAGTACTTC. Protein product: CAWRDTGQLYEQYF.

This clone was observed a few times. The chain links TRBV7-2 to TRBJ1-6; TRBD1 might be the D (5 bases). V gave up 2 bases and J gave up 5 bases, with 7 bases separating them. The length of the CDR3 is 14 residues. Germline values: CDR1 SGHTA, CDR2 FQGNSA. CDR3 coding DNA: TGTGCCAGCAGCTTAATGGGGCATAATTCACCCCTCCACTTT. Translating gives CASSLMGHNSPLHF.

This clone occurred a few times. The CDR3 region is CASSPLGEGPLDYGYTF. The CDR3, as DNA: TGTGCCAGCAGTCCCCTGGGAGAGGGTCCCCTAGACTATGGCTACACCTTC. The gene calls are TRBV28 and TRBJ1-2; D is unresolved. Trimming cost V 5 bases and J 3 bases, with 22 bases left between them. From germline, CDR1 is MDHEN and CDR2 SYDVKM. The CDR3 runs to 17 residues.

The J gene is TRBJ2-1, the V gene TRBV3-1 (or the pseudogene TRBV3-2); 8 bases align to TRBD2. Germline CDR1 reads LGHDT; CDR2 reads YNNKEL (reference sequence). The CDR3 contains 18 residues. The ends lost 1 base at V and 1 base at J; junction bases unmatched: 9. CDR3 bases: TGTGCCAGCAGCCAAGGAACCAGCGGGAGCGGTTCCTACAATGAGCAGTTCTTC. As protein: CASSQGTSGSGSYNEQFF.

J is TRBJ2-6 and V is TRBV4-1, with D perhaps matching TRBD1 (6 bases). This CDR3 has 15 residues. Trimming pared 6 bases from V and 2 bases from J, leaving 11 bases between. CDR1 is MGHRA and CDR2 is YSYEKL in the germline V gene. The CDR3: CASSLQGAGANVLTF. The CDR3 bases are TGCGCCAGCAGTCTACAGGGCGCTGGGGCCAACGTCCTGACTTTC.

The chain has TRBV7-3 and TRBJ1-1, with D possibly being TRBD1 (6 bases). In germline, CDR1 is SGHTA, CDR2 FQGTGA. V was pared by 1 base and J by 0 bases, with 9 bases between. The CDR3 spans 15 residues. This CDR3 is CASSLNRAMNTEAFF. The CDR3 coding sequence is TGTGCCAGCAGCTTAAACAGGGCGATGAACACTGAAGCTTTCTTT.

The V call is TRBV19, the J call TRBJ2-2; TRBD2 is a possible D gene (5 bases). CDR3 length: 15 amino acids. V was shortened by 5 bases and J by 6 bases, with 16 bases between the two germline ends. Germline loops: CDR1 LNHDA, CDR2 SQIVND (reference sequence). CDR3: CASSESSSGAGELFF. DNA for the CDR3: TGTGCCAGTAGTGAAAGCAGCTCCGGGGCCGGGGAGCTGTTTTTT.

V usage is TRBV25-1 and J usage is TRBJ2-2, with D maybe TRBD2 (6 bases). Germline CDR1 and CDR2: MGHDK and SYGVNS. The CDR3 sequence is 11 residues long. V lost 1 base and J 14 bases, leaving 8 bases between the germline ends. This CDR3 reads CASSEWGTLFF. CDR3 DNA: TGTGCCAGCAGTGAATGGGGGACTCTGTTTTTT.

The V call is TRBV6-6, the J call TRBJ2-4; a weak D match, TRBD2 (5 bases). CDR3 length: 14 residues. Germline CDR1 is MNHNY and CDR2 is SVGAGI (reference sequence). V lost 6 bases and J lost 8, with 17 bases in between. The CDR3 bases are TGTGCCAGCAGCAATGGACCGGGGTGGGACATTCAGTACTTC. As protein: CASSNGPGWDIQYF.

Of note for this clone: Different DNA sequences within this sample yield the same CDR3. The rearrangement links TRBV5-1 to TRBJ1-6, with D unresolved. Deletions cut 0 bases from V and 7 bases from J, with 8 bases between. The CDR3 has 14 amino acids. Germline V gene data show CDR1 as SGHRS and CDR2 as YFSETQ. CDR3 coding DNA: TGCGCCAGCAGCTTGGGGCAGGAAAATTCACCCCTCCACTTT. Its translation: CASSLGQENSPLHF.

This rearrangement joins TRBV5-6 to TRBJ1-2, with 7 bases identical to TRBD1. V shed 4 bases, J shed 4 bases, and the junction held 7 bases outside the gene matches. The CDR3 contains 14 residues. In germline, CDR1 is SGHDT, CDR2 YYEEEE. The CDR3 here is CASSHNRGSYGYTF. DNA of the CDR3: TGTGCCAGCAGCCATAACAGGGGTTCCTATGGCTACACCTTC.

The chain links TRBV27 to TRBJ1-2; D is possibly TRBD1 (6 bases). With 6 bases removed from V and 7 bases from J, the gap between germline ends came to 15 bases. Per the germline V gene, CDR1 is MNHEY and CDR2 is SMNVEV (reference sequence). This CDR3 comprises 13 residues. The CDR3 is CASSPDSFSGYTF. The DNA for the CDR3 is TGTGCCAGCAGCCCGGACAGCTTCAGTGGCTACACCTTC.

This clone was detected many times. This rearrangement joins TRBV28 to TRBJ1-1; no firm D call. CDR3 length equals 16 residues. The germline V and J ends were trimmed by 7 bases and 1 base, with 19 bases remaining between them. Germline V gene data show CDR1 as MDHEN and CDR2 as SYDVKM. The CDR3 is CASNTREITKNTEAFF. CDR3 DNA: TGTGCCAGCAACACAAGGGAGATCACAAAGAACACTGAAGCTTTCTTT. Looking up the rest from reference TRBV28 and TRBJ1-1 gives the full variable domain: DVKVTQSSRYLVKRTGEKVFLECVQDMDHENMFWYRQDPGLGLRLIYFSYDVKMKEKGDIPEGYSVSREKKERFSLILESASTNQTSMYLCASNTREITKNTEAFFGQGTRLTVV.

The genes are TRBV6-5 and TRBJ2-5, with D perhaps TRBD2 (6 bases). The CDR3 contains 16 residues. Trimming stripped 2 bases from V and 1 base from J, with 14 bases between. Germline assignment: CDR1 MNHEY and CDR2 SVGAGI. DNA for the CDR3: TGTGCCAGCAGTTACCACCGGAGGGGACTCCAAGAGACCCAGTACTTC. Residues: CASSYHRRGLQETQYF.